This TCR beta chain was recovered during a study of metastatic and nonmetastatic thyroid tumors. CDR3 size: 13 residues. Trimming pared 0 bases from V and 9 bases from J, leaving 11 bases between. Per the germline V gene, CDR1 is MNHEY and CDR2 is SVGEGT. Each patient went into thyroid surgery without having received any treatment. TCRdb recomputed clones from the PCR reads via MiXCR. The data contain 5,700 or so clones, 30% to 40% of them seen just once; the ten biggest clones take up 35%. There are a few counts of this clone. The TCR originated in a female donor with papillary thyroid cancer or a benign thyroid nodule (not recorded which). Some clones in this sample may be carry-over from other donors' samples. The chain uses TRBV6-2 or TRBV6-3 and TRBJ1-1; no firm D call. The sample was adjacent normal tissue. This chain's CDR3 is CASSYSNLNQAFF. In DNA, the CDR3 is TGTGCCAGCAGTTACTCAAATCTCAACCAAGCTTTCTTT.